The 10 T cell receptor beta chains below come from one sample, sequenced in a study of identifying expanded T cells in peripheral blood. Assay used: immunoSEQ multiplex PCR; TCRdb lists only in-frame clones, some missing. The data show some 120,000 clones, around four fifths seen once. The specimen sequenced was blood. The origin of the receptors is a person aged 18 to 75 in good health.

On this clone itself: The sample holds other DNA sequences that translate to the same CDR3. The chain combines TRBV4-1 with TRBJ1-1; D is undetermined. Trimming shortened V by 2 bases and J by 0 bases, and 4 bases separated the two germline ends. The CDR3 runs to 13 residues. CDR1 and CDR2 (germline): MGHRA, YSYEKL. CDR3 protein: CASSQPLNTEAFF. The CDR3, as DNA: TGCGCCAGCAGCCAACCATTGAACACTGAAGCTTTCTTT.

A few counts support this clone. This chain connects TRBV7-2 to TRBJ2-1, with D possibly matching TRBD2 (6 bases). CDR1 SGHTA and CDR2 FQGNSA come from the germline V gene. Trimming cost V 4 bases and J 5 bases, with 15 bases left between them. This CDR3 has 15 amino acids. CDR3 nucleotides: TGTGCCAGCAGCTCGTCGGGGGTCCCCCACAATGAGCAGTTCTTC. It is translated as CASSSSGVPHNEQFF.

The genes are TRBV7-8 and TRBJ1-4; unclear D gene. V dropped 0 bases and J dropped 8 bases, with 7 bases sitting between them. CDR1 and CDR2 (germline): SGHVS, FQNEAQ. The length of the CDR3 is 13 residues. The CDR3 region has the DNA TGTGCCAGCAGCTTAGCAGGACTAGAAAAACTGTTTTTT. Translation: CASSLAGLEKLFF.

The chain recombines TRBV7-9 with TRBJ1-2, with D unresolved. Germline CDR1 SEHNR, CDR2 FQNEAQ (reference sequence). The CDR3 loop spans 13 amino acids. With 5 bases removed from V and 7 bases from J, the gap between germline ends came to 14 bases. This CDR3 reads CASSPPGDLGYTF. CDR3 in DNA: TGTGCCAGCAGCCCCCCCGGCGACCTTGGCTACACCTTC.

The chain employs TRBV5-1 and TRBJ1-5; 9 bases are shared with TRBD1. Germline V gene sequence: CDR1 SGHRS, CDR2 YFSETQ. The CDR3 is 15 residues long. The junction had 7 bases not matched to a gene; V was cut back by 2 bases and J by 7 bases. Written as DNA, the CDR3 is TGCGCCAGCAGCTTAGGGGGACAGGGCCAACAGCCCCAGCATTTT. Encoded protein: CASSLGGQGQQPQHF.

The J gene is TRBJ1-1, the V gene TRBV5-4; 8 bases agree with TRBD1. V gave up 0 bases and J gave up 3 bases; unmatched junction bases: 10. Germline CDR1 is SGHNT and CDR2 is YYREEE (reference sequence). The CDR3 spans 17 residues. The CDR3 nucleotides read TGTGCCAGCAGCTTGGCCGGGGGACAGGCACTCCACACTGAAGCTTTCTTT. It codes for CASSLAGGQALHTEAFF.

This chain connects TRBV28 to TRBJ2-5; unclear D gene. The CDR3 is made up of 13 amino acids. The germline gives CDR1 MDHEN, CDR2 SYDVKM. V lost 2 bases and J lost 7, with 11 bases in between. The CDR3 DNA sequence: TGTGCCAGCAGTTTAGAGGTGTTGGCGACCCAGTACTTC. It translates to CASSLEVLATQYF.

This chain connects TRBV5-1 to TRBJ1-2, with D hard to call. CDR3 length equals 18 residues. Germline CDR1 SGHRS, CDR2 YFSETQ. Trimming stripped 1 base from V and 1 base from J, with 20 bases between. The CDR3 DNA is TGCGCCAGCAGCTTGTCTCCAGAGCTACAAACGGGTAACTATGGCTACACCTTC. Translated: CASSLSPELQTGNYGYTF.

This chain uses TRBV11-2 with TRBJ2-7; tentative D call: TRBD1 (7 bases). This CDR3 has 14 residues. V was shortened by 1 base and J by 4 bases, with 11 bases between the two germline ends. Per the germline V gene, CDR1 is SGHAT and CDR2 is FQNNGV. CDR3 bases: TGTGCCAGCAGCTTAGGACAGGGACTGTACGAGCAGTACTTC. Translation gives CASSLGQGLYEQYF.

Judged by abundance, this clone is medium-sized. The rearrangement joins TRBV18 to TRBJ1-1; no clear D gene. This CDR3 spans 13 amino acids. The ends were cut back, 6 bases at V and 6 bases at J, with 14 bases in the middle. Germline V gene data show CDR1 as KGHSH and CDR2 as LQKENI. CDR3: CASSQVDRPEAFF. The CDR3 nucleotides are TGTGCCAGCTCTCAAGTTGATCGTCCTGAAGCTTTCTTT. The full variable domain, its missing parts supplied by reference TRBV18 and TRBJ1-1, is NAGVMQNPRHLVRRRGQEARLRCSPMKGHSHVYWYRQLPEEGLKFMVYLQKENIIDESGMPKERFSAEFPKEGPSILRIQQVVRGDSAAYFCASSQVDRPEAFFGQGTRLTVV.